This T cell receptor (beta chain) originates from a study of T cell repertoires in cytomegalovirus infection. Study results and limitations: Summed frequency of public TCR beta families distinguished CMV carriers with the relevant HLA.

TCRdb reprocessed the reads with MiXCR, giving one entry per CDR3 protein. The table includes some 480,000 distinct CDR3 sequences, 25% to 35% detected once. This CDR3 is 15 amino acids long. Germline V gene lookup returns CDR1 DFQATT and CDR2 SNEGSKA (reference sequence). V gave up 6 bases and J gave up 3 bases; unmatched junction bases: 7. This clonotype was seen a handful of times. Its antigen is unidentified. This chain uses TRBV20-1 with TRBJ2-3, with TRBD2 identical over 12 bases. The sequencing used cultured PBMCs, collected from culture after CMV antigen stimulation. The TCR was taken from a human donor in good health (CMV status not recorded). Some clones in this sample may be carry-over from other donors' samples. CDR3 bases: TGCAGTGCATCCACTAGCGGGAGGACAACAGATACGCAGTATTTT. Encoded protein: CSASTSGRTTDTQYF.